The 22 T cell receptor beta chains below come from one sample, sequenced in a study of human T cells and chemical hapten exposure. Via MiXCR, TCRdb re-called the RACE reads, giving one row per CDR3 protein. The table records 130,000 or so distinct CDR3 sequences, 8.5% to 9.5% of them present only once. Time point: healthy volunteer bleed at 2 weeks. Unfractionated whole blood was the source from which total RNA was extracted. Material for sequencing was whole blood. These receptors came from a male donor in good health. Some clones in this sample may be carry-over from other donors' samples.

This clonotype turned up a few times. The J gene is TRBJ1-6, the V gene TRBV6-5; D not certain. CDR1 and CDR2 from the germline V gene are MNHEY and SVGAGI. This CDR3 contains 16 residues. V was trimmed by 0 bases and J by 7 bases, leaving 13 bases between them. The CDR3 reads CASSYSVIMANSPLHF. DNA for the CDR3: TGTGCCAGCAGTTACTCGGTAATAATGGCAAATTCACCCCTCCACTTT.

This clonotype has a handful of counts. The V call is TRBV2, the J call TRBJ1-5; 10 bases map to TRBD1. CDR3 size: 14 residues. V shed 8 bases and J 7 bases; nucleotides not matched to a gene: 8. Per germline, CDR1 SNHLY and CDR2 FYNNEI. The CDR3 loop is CASSGQGQGQPQHF. The CDR3 region has the DNA TGTGCCAGCTCGGGACAGGGGCAGGGGCAGCCCCAGCATTTT.

This sequence joins TRBV27 and TRBJ2-1; 8 bases map to TRBD2. CDR1 is MNHEY and CDR2 is SMNVEV in the germline V gene (reference sequence). The J segment lost 5 bases and the V segment lost 5 bases, leaving 11 bases of the junction unmatched. There are 16 residues in the CDR3. CDR3 in DNA: TGTGCCAGCAGTAACCCCTGGGCGGGGGGTGACAATGAGCAGTTCTTC. Translating it yields CASSNPWAGGDNEQFF.

This clonotype was seen a few times. The chain couples TRBV20-1 to TRBJ2-1; 10 bases fit TRBD2. This CDR3 has 15 amino acids. The germline V gene has CDR1 DFQATT and CDR2 SNEGSKA (reference sequence). V was clipped by 0 bases and J by 2 bases; unmatched bases: 1. In DNA, the CDR3 is TGCAGTGCTAGAGAACTAGCGGGGACCTACAATGAGCAGTTCTTC. Translated, it gives CSARELAGTYNEQFF.

This clonotype was seen a handful of times. The CDR3: CASRLAGGVGELFF. The CDR3 region has the DNA TGCGCCAGCAGACTAGCGGGAGGGGTCGGGGAGCTGTTTTTT. J is TRBJ2-2 and V is TRBV10-2; 13 bases align to TRBD2. The J segment lost 7 bases and the V segment lost 6 bases, leaving 2 bases of the junction unmatched. CDR1 and CDR2 from the germline V gene are WSHSY and SAAADI. The CDR3 spans 14 residues.

This clonotype has ten or more counts. The genes are TRBV20-1 and TRBJ2-1, with D perhaps TRBD1 or TRBD2 (5 bases each). There are 14 residues in the CDR3. V was shortened by 1 base and J by 4 bases, with 11 bases between the two germline ends. CDR1 is DFQATT and CDR2 is SNEGSKA in the germline V gene (reference sequence). In DNA, the CDR3 is TGCAGTGCTAGAGGTCAGGGAGATTACAATGAGCAGTTCTTC. This codes for CSARGQGDYNEQFF.

The chain joins TRBV20-1 to TRBJ2-7; D gene unclear. The CDR3 totals 16 residues. Germline lookup yields CDR1 DFQATT and CDR2 SNEGSKA (reference sequence). V lost 2 bases and J 3 bases, leaving 20 bases between the germline ends. The chain's CDR3 is CSARTLHFPLNYEQYF. The CDR3 DNA follows: TGCAGTGCTAGAACCTTACACTTCCCCCTTAACTACGAGCAGTACTTC.

The genes are TRBV7-9 and TRBJ1-2; 8 positions match TRBD1. The CDR3 contains 17 residues. CDR1 and CDR2 from the germline V gene are SEHNR and FQNEAQ (reference sequence). J gave up 0 bases and V 2 bases, and 8 bases lay outside the gene matches. The CDR3 reads CASSLLRTGTTNYGYTF. The CDR3 nucleotides are TGTGCCAGCAGCTTATTACGGACAGGGACTACTAACTATGGCTACACCTTC.

This clonotype was seen at least ten times. This rearrangement joins TRBV20-1 to TRBJ1-4; no firm D call. V lost 3 bases and J lost 0, with 14 bases in between. The germline CDR1 and CDR2 sequences are DFQATT and SNEGSKA (reference sequence). The CDR3 extends over 16 amino acids. This CDR3 reads CSASSQAGPTNEKLFF. The CDR3 DNA reads as TGCAGTGCTAGTTCCCAAGCAGGCCCAACTAATGAAAAACTGTTTTTT.

This clonotype was counted between two and nine times. V is TRBV5-1 and J is TRBJ2-2, with D unresolved. CDR3 length: 15 amino acids. The germline gives CDR1 SGHRS, CDR2 YFSETQ. The V end lost 0 bases, the J end lost 4 bases, and 10 bases lay between the germline ends. The CDR3 is CASSLDWFSTGELFF. Here the CDR3 DNA reads TGCGCCAGCAGCTTGGATTGGTTTTCCACCGGGGAGCTGTTTTTT.

J is TRBJ2-5 and V is TRBV18; TRBD1 aligns across 7 bases. The germline V gene encodes CDR1 KGHSH and CDR2 LQKENI. The CDR3 is made up of 13 amino acids. J lost 5 bases, V lost 5 bases, and 5 bases had no gene match. Here the CDR3 DNA reads TGTGCCAGCTCATCGTACAGGGGTGAGACCCAGTACTTC. As protein: CASSSYRGETQYF.

The table lists this clonotype with many counts. This chain uses TRBV5-1 with TRBJ2-5; D might be TRBD1 (5 bases). The CDR3 has 15 residues. V lost 2 bases, J lost 2 bases, and 13 bases lay in between. Germline CDR1 is SGHRS and CDR2 is YFSETQ. The CDR3 loop reads CASSLIGHSQETQYF. The CDR3 DNA reads TGCGCCAGCAGCTTAATAGGACATAGTCAAGAGACCCAGTACTTC.

This clonotype was observed a handful of times. The rearrangement links TRBV6-6 to TRBJ2-7, with a tentative D call TRBD1 (6 bases). The CDR3 spans 15 residues. V was clipped by 3 bases and J by 5 bases, with 17 bases between them. The germline CDR1 and CDR2 sequences are MNHNY and SVGAGI (reference sequence). CDR3 nucleotides: TGTGCCAGCAGTTATATGGGGGCCCGTATGGACGAGCAGTACTTC. It codes for CASSYMGARMDEQYF.

Ten or more counts support this clonotype. The V and J genes are TRBV7-2 and TRBJ2-5; 10 bases are a match to TRBD2. With V trimmed by 5 bases and J by 5 bases, 8 bases remained unmatched. Germline CDR1 SGHTA, CDR2 FQGNSA. CDR3 length: 15 residues. The CDR3 coding sequence is TGTGCCAGCAGCGGGGGTAGCGGGAGGAGGGAGACCCAGTACTTC. This codes for CASSGGSGRRETQYF.

This clonotype was picked up many times. The chain couples TRBV20-1 to TRBJ2-2; TRBD2 matches 10 bases. Germline CDR1 is DFQATT and CDR2 is SNEGSKA (reference sequence). This CDR3 has 17 amino acids. Trimming took 3 bases from V and 0 from J; bases not matched to a gene: 7. DNA of the CDR3: TGCAGTGCTAGTCCCCCCCTAGCGGGAGCGAACACCGGGGAGCTGTTTTTT. This translates into CSASPPLAGANTGELFF.

The rearrangement uses TRBV18 and TRBJ1-6; weak D call: TRBD1 (6 bases). CDR3 size: 18 residues. The V end was cut by 3 bases, the J end by 0 bases, with 15 bases between. Per the germline V gene, CDR1 is KGHSH and CDR2 is LQKENI. The CDR3 sequence is CASSPAGQQSSYNSPLHF. As DNA, the CDR3 is TGTGCCAGCTCACCGGCCGGACAGCAAAGCTCCTATAATTCACCCCTCCACTTT.

V usage is TRBV6-2 or TRBV6-3 and J usage is TRBJ2-1; a weak D match, TRBD1 (5 bases). The CDR3 sequence is 15 residues long. V gave up 6 bases and J gave up 6 bases, with 18 bases separating them. Germline V gene data show CDR1 as MNHEY and CDR2 as SVGEGT. DNA for the CDR3: TGTGCCAGCAGCAGGACACGCCTCAGGCGCAATGAGCAGTTCTTC. Residues: CASSRTRLRRNEQFF.

V and J are TRBV9 and TRBJ1-3; D is unclear. Germline V lookup: CDR1 SGDLS, CDR2 YYNGEE. V lost 4 bases, J lost 0 bases, and 14 bases lay in between. CDR3 size: 16 residues. CDR3 nucleotide sequence: TGTGCCAGCAGCCCTGGCGGCAGCTCCTCTGGAAACACCATATATTTT. As protein: CASSPGGSSSGNTIYF.

A few counts support this clonotype. The chain is built from TRBV30 and TRBJ1-1; D gene ambiguous. V was pared by 7 bases and J by 1 base, with 4 bases between. This CDR3 is built from 10 residues. Per the germline V gene, CDR1 is GTSNPN and CDR2 is SVGIG (reference sequence). CDR3 sequence: CALKNTEAFF. The CDR3 DNA reads TGTGCCTTGAAGAACACTGAAGCTTTCTTT.

This chain links TRBV7-9 with TRBJ2-7; 8 positions match TRBD2. Germline-derived CDR1 and CDR2 are SEHNR and FQNEAQ (reference sequence). After removal of 4 bases from V and 3 bases from J, the junction contained 11 bases not matched to a gene. This CDR3 contains 16 residues. The CDR3 sequence: CASSSTSSGLIYEQYF. The DNA of the CDR3 is TGTGCCAGCAGCTCCACGTCTAGCGGGCTTATCTACGAGCAGTACTTC.

This clonotype showed up just once. This chain links TRBV20-1 with TRBJ2-3; 10 bases are shared with TRBD2. J was trimmed by 4 bases and V by 3 bases; bases with no gene match: 7. The CDR3 totals 15 residues. The germline gives CDR1 DFQATT, CDR2 SNEGSKA (reference sequence). The chain's CDR3 is CSASPLAGVSDTQYF. CDR3 in DNA: TGCAGTGCTAGTCCCCTAGCGGGAGTGTCAGATACGCAGTATTTT.

The rearrangement uses TRBV6-2 or TRBV6-3 and TRBJ2-7, with D perhaps matching TRBD1 (6 bases). The CDR3 has 15 amino acids. CDR1 and CDR2 from the germline V gene are MNHEY and SVGEGT. V gave up 3 bases and J gave up 2 bases, with 14 bases separating them. CDR3 loop: CASSYGQLTTYEQYF. For the CDR3, the DNA is TGTGCCAGCAGTTATGGACAGTTAACAACCTACGAGCAGTACTTC.